A selection of T cell receptor beta chains follows, all from one sample in a study of Ad26.COV2.S vaccination and SARS-CoV-2 variants. Clones were sequenced by immunoSEQ multiplex PCR, and TCRdb holds only the in-frame ones, with some missing. Of around 310,000 clones in the sample, under 90% were seen once. The starting material was peripheral blood, obtained in a trial of Ad26.COV2.S vaccine versus placebo. Every receptor here comes from a person aged 18 to 65 who received the Ad26.COV2.S COVID-19 vaccine or a placebo. Each CDR3 is given with its conserved first and last residue. Each record gives: V gene, D gene, J gene, clone size, CDR3 DNA, CDR3 protein. A D gene is named only where the DNA matches it firmly. For some rows the clone size is stated as once, few or many, or as a class when expanded; others skip it.

v_call: TRBV4-3
d_call: TRBD1
j_call: TRBJ1-1
clone_size: once
cdr3_nt: TGCGCCAGCAGCCAAGCAATAGGGGGCACGAACACTGAAGCTTTCTTT
cdr3_aa: CASSQAIGGTNTEAFF

v_call: TRBV6-2/TRBV6-3
d_call: .
j_call: TRBJ2-3
clone_size: .
cdr3_nt: TGTGCCAGCAGTCCCAGAAACACAGATACGCAGTATTTT
cdr3_aa: CASSPRNTDTQYF

v_call: TRBV28
d_call: .
j_call: TRBJ2-3
clone_size: many
cdr3_nt: TGTGCCAGCAGGAGACGCGGCACAGATACGCAGTATTTT
cdr3_aa: CASRRRGTDTQYF

v_call: TRBV7-2
d_call: .
j_call: TRBJ2-3
clone_size: .
cdr3_nt: TGTGCCAGCACCCTAGCAGATACGCAGTATTTT
cdr3_aa: CASTLADTQYF

v_call: TRBV7-2
d_call: .
j_call: TRBJ2-2
clone_size: .
cdr3_nt: TGTGCCAGCTGGAGGGGGGCGCGAACCGGGGAGCTGTTTTTT
cdr3_aa: CASWRGARTGELFF

v_call: TRBV5-8
d_call: TRBD1
j_call: TRBJ1-2
clone_size: .
cdr3_nt: TGTGCCAGCAGCCGGATGGGGACAGGCTGGAACTATGGCTACACCTTC
cdr3_aa: CASSRMGTGWNYGYTF

v_call: TRBV28
d_call: .
j_call: TRBJ2-2
clone_size: .
cdr3_nt: TGTGCCAGCAGTTTAAACACCGGGGAGCTGTTTTTT
cdr3_aa: CASSLNTGELFF

v_call: TRBV3-1/TRBV3-2
d_call: .
j_call: TRBJ1-5
clone_size: .
cdr3_nt: TGTGCCAGCAGCCACTGCCCAGGGCTTCCGCGGGACATAGAAGGCCAGCCCCAGCATTTT
cdr3_aa: CASSHCPGLPRDIEGQPQHF

v_call: TRBV9
d_call: .
j_call: TRBJ1-2
clone_size: .
cdr3_nt: TGTGCCAGCACCTCCCGGAGGGACCATGGCTACACCTTC
cdr3_aa: CASTSRRDHGYTF

v_call: TRBV7-2
d_call: .
j_call: TRBJ1-2
clone_size: .
cdr3_nt: TGTGCCAGCAGCTTAGGACCAGACCCCTATGGCTACACCTTC
cdr3_aa: CASSLGPDPYGYTF